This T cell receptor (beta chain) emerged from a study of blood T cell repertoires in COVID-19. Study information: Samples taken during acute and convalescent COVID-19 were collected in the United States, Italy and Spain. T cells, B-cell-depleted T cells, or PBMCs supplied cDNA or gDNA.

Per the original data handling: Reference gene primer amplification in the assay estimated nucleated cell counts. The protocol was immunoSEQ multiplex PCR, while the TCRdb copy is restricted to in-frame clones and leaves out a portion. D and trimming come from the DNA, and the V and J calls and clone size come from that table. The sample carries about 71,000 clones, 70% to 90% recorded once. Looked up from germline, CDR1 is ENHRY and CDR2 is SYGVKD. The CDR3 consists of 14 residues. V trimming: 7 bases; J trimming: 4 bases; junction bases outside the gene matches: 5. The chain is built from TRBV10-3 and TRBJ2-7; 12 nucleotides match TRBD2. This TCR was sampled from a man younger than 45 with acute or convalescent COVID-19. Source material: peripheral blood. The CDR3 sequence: CAIKTSGSAYEQYF. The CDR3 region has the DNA TGTGCCATCAAGACTAGCGGGAGTGCGTACGAGCAGTACTTC.